Listed here are 17 T cell receptor beta chains from one sample, sequenced in a study of cytomegalovirus exposure and HLA in healthy donors (TCRdb year 2017). The library was produced with the immunoSEQ multiplex PCR assay. For the multiplex PCR, a mixture combining 60 forward primers for TCR Vbeta segments and 13 reverse primers for TCR Jbeta segments was used. Not all clones reach the TCRdb copy of this immuneACCESS table, which keeps in-frame sequences only. Checked studies attribute under half of the gap to unresolved V genes and leave the rest unexplained. The sample yields roughly 160,000 clones; approximately 80% were counted once. Around 10% of the sample is in the top ten clones. Specimen: PBMCs. These TCRs come from a man between 50 and 59 years old in good health and CMV-seropositive.

V is TRBV7-2 and J is TRBJ2-3; 8 bases fit TRBD2. Germline V gene lookup returns CDR1 SGHTA and CDR2 FQGNSA. Trimming took 5 bases from V and 9 from J; bases not matched to a gene: 7. This CDR3 comprises 13 residues. CDR3 region: CASSARGGETQYF. CDR3 sequence (DNA): TGTGCCAGCAGCGCCCGGGGGGGTGAGACGCAGTATTTT.

This clone was recorded a few times. The chain couples TRBV19 to TRBJ2-1, with 9 bases lining up with TRBD2. Germline V gene lookup returns CDR1 LNHDA and CDR2 SQIVND (reference sequence). The CDR3 spans 15 residues. With 3 bases clipped from V and 5 bases from J, the junction kept 5 bases outside the gene matches. CDR3: CASSIISGGHNEQFF. The CDR3 DNA is TGTGCCAGTAGTATCATCAGCGGGGGGCACAATGAGCAGTTCTTC.

In this sample, this clone turned up a few times. The chain combines TRBV5-5 with TRBJ1-2, with D perhaps matching TRBD1 (5 bases). The ends were cut back, 4 bases at V and 2 bases at J, with 9 bases in the middle. Germline V gives CDR1 SGHKS, CDR2 YYEKEE (reference sequence). The CDR3 runs 13 residues. The DNA of the CDR3 is TGTGCCAGCAGCCCGGACACAAACTATGGCTACACCTTC. This gives the protein CASSPDTNYGYTF.

The J gene is TRBJ2-7, the V gene TRBV6-1, with 9 bases fitting TRBD1. This CDR3 region has 15 residues. In germline, CDR1 is MNHNS, CDR2 SASEGT. The trim removed 4 bases at V and 3 bases at J, leaving 7 bases unmatched. CDR3 amino acids: CASSVRDRDDYEQYF. The DNA for the CDR3 is TGTGCCAGCAGTGTCCGGGACAGGGACGACTACGAGCAGTACTTC.

This clone was recorded a few times. V and J are TRBV7-9 and TRBJ2-7; D ambiguous. CDR3 length: 11 residues. Deletions cut 4 bases from V and 7 bases from J, with 8 bases between. Germline V lookup: CDR1 SEHNR, CDR2 FQNEAQ (reference sequence). CDR3 bases: TGTGCCAGCAGCTATGGCCGAGAGCAGTACTTC. Translating it yields CASSYGREQYF.

The chain joins TRBV5-4 to TRBJ1-2; D gene unclear. Trimming took off 0 bases at V and 2 bases at J, with 5 bases between the two ends. Germline V gene sequence: CDR1 SGHNT, CDR2 YYREEE (reference sequence). The CDR3 extends over 13 amino acids. CDR3 sequence: CASSLGGNYGYTF. The CDR3, as DNA: TGTGCCAGCAGCTTGGGCGGAAACTATGGCTACACCTTC.

The chain joins TRBV5-4 to TRBJ1-1; D unresolved. V was shortened by 0 bases and J by 0 bases, with 6 bases between the two germline ends. The germline CDR1 and CDR2 sequences are SGHNT and YYREEE (reference sequence). This CDR3 comprises 14 residues. CDR3 DNA sequence: TGTGCCAGCAGCTTGGACAGAGTGAACACTGAAGCTTTCTTT. Translating it yields CASSLDRVNTEAFF.

This clone appeared once. The chain couples TRBV2 to TRBJ2-7; D perhaps matches TRBD1 (6 bases). Deletions cut 8 bases from V and 3 bases from J, with 17 bases between. The CDR3 is made up of 14 amino acids. Germline loops: CDR1 SNHLY, CDR2 FYNNEI. CDR3: CASSATQGIYEQYF. CDR3 nucleotide sequence: TGTGCCAGCTCAGCGACTCAGGGGATCTACGAGCAGTACTTC. Filled out from reference TRBV2 and TRBJ2-7, the complete variable domain reads EPEVTQTPSHQVTQMGQEVILRCVPISNHLYFYWYRQILGQKVEFLVSFYNNEISEKSEIFDDQFSVERPDGSNFTLKIRSTKLEDSAMYFCASSATQGIYEQYFGPGTRLTVT.

The gene calls are TRBV28 and TRBJ2-2, with D possibly matching TRBD1 (6 bases). Per germline, CDR1 MDHEN and CDR2 SYDVKM. The CDR3 spans 15 residues. Trimming removed 7 bases from V and 3 bases from J, with 15 bases in between. CDR3 bases: TGTGCCAGCAAGAAAGGGGGATCGGACACCGGGGAGCTGTTTTTT. Its protein product is CASKKGGSDTGELFF.

By share, this clone counts as medium-sized (0.01 to 0.1%). The V gene is TRBV6-1, the J gene TRBJ2-3, with 8 bases identical to TRBD2. Per germline, CDR1 MNHNS and CDR2 SASEGT. CDR3 length: 14 amino acids. The V segment lost 5 bases and the J segment 6 bases; nucleotides outside the gene matches: 7. This CDR3 reads CASSPGLASDTQYF. The CDR3, as DNA: TGTGCCAGCAGTCCCGGACTAGCCTCCGATACGCAGTATTTT.

The J gene is TRBJ1-4, the V gene TRBV28, with D unclear. CDR1 is MDHEN, CDR2 SYDVKM, per germline. This CDR3 contains 17 residues. Trimming took 5 bases from V and 0 from J, leaving 16 bases between them. CDR3 bases: TGTGCCAGCAGTAGCGGTGGCAGCCATGCAACTAATGAAAAACTGTTTTTT. Its protein product is CASSSGGSHATNEKLFF. Full variable domain (remainder filled in from reference TRBV28 and TRBJ1-4): DVKVTQSSRYLVKRTGEKVFLECVQDMDHENMFWYRQDPGLGLRLIYFSYDVKMKEKGDIPEGYSVSREKKERFSLILESASTNQTSMYLCASSSGGSHATNEKLFFGSGTQLSVL.

V gene TRBV28 combines with J gene TRBJ2-2, with D perhaps matching TRBD1 (6 bases). This CDR3 comprises 17 residues. V gave up 6 bases and J gave up 2 bases, with 19 bases separating them. Germline V gives CDR1 MDHEN, CDR2 SYDVKM. DNA of the CDR3: TGTGCCAGCAGCCCCGTAGCTGCAGGGGCAAACACCGGGGAGCTGTTTTTT. Translating gives CASSPVAAGANTGELFF.

V gene TRBV30 combines with J gene TRBJ1-1; D is possibly TRBD1 (5 bases). This CDR3 has 12 residues. Between the trimmed V and J ends, which lost 5 bases and 5 bases, there was a span of 12 bases. CDR1 and CDR2 (germline): GTSNPN, SVGIG (reference sequence). The CDR3 region is CAWSRDKTEAFF. For the CDR3, the DNA is TGTGCCTGGTCCAGGGATAAGACTGAAGCTTTCTTT.

This chain connects TRBV10-3 to TRBJ2-6, with 11 positions matching TRBD1. Looked up from germline, CDR1 is ENHRY and CDR2 is SYGVKD. The V gene end was trimmed by 7 bases and the J gene end by 0 bases; junction bases not matched to a gene: 2. The CDR3 spans 16 residues. In nucleotides, the CDR3 is TGTGCCATCATGGGGACAGGGGGCTCTGGGGCCAACGTCCTGACTTTC. This codes for CAIMGTGGSGANVLTF.

The rearrangement uses TRBV5-1 and TRBJ2-7; D may be TRBD1 (6 bases). Per the germline V gene, CDR1 is SGHRS and CDR2 is YFSETQ. Trimming pared 3 bases from V and 3 bases from J, leaving 13 bases between. CDR3 length equals 14 residues. CDR3 in DNA: TGCGCCAGCAGCTACTCCGGGACAATCTACGAGCAGTACTTC. Its protein product is CASSYSGTIYEQYF. The whole variable domain, filled in from reference TRBV5-1 and TRBJ2-7, reads KAGVTQTPRYLIKTRGQQVTLSCSPISGHRSVSWYQQTPGQGLQFLFEYFSETQRNKGNFPGRFSGRQFSNSRSEMNVSTLELGDSALYLCASSYSGTIYEQYFGPGTRLTVT.

V is TRBV6-5 and J is TRBJ1-2, with no clear D. The CDR3 has 11 amino acids. The germline V gene encodes CDR1 MNHEY and CDR2 SVGAGI. Trimming stripped 6 bases from V and 4 bases from J, with 6 bases between. This CDR3 is CASRDTYGYTF. CDR3 nucleotides: TGTGCCAGCAGAGACACCTATGGCTACACCTTC.

V usage is TRBV19 and J usage is TRBJ1-4; D is uncertain. V was trimmed by 2 bases and J by 4 bases, leaving 8 bases between them. CDR3 size: 14 residues. CDR1 is LNHDA and CDR2 is SQIVND in the germline V gene (reference sequence). The CDR3 DNA sequence: TGTGCCAGTAGTATATCCCACGGTAATGAAAAACTGTTTTTT. Its translation is CASSISHGNEKLFF. The variable domain in full, with the rest retrieved from reference TRBV19 and TRBJ1-4, is DGGITQSPKYLFRKEGQNVTLSCEQNLNHDAMYWYRQDPGQGLRLIYYSQIVNDFQKGDIAEGYSVSREKKESFPLTVTSAQKNPTAFYLCASSISHGNEKLFFGSGTQLSVL.